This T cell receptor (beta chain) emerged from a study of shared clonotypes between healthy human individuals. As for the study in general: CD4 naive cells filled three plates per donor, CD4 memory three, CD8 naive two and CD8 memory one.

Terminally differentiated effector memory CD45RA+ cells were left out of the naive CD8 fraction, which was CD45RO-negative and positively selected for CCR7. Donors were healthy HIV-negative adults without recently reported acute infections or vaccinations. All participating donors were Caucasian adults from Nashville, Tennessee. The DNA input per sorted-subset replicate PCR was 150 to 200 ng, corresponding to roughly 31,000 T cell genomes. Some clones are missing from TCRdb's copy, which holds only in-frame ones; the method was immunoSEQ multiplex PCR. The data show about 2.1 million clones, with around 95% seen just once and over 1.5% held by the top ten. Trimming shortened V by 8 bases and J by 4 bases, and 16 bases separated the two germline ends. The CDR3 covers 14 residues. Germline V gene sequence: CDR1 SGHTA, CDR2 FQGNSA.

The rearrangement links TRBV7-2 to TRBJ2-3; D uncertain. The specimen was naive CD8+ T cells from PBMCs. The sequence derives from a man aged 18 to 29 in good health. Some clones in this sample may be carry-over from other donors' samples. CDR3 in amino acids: CASEDVAFADTQYF. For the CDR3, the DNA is TGTGCCAGCGAGGATGTAGCATTCGCAGATACGCAGTATTTT.